Below, 13 T cell receptor beta chains from the same sample are listed, as sequenced in a study of blood T cell repertoires in COVID-19. The protocol was immunoSEQ multiplex PCR, while the TCRdb copy is restricted to in-frame clones and leaves out a portion. The repertoire holds 200,000 to 250,000 clones, with 80% to 85% as singletons. The specimen sequenced was peripheral blood. These receptors were collected from a young woman with acute or convalescent COVID-19.

This chain uses TRBV5-1 with TRBJ1-2; a weak D match, TRBD1 (6 bases). Trimming stripped 4 bases from V and 8 bases from J, with 21 bases between. CDR3 length: 15 residues. Germline lookup yields CDR1 SGHRS and CDR2 YFSETQ. This CDR3 is CASSGTGTTLRGYTF. The CDR3 bases are TGCGCCAGCAGCGGGACCGGGACAACCCTTCGAGGCTACACCTTC.

The V call is TRBV2, the J call TRBJ1-1; the D gene is possibly TRBD1 (5 bases). Trimming took off 3 bases at V and 6 bases at J, with 20 bases between the two ends. The germline V gene has CDR1 SNHLY and CDR2 FYNNEI. This CDR3 region has 16 residues. The CDR3 is CASSEWADRSPAEAFF. The CDR3 DNA follows: TGTGCCAGCAGTGAGTGGGCTGACAGAAGCCCCGCTGAAGCTTTCTTT.

V usage is TRBV6-6 and J usage is TRBJ2-1, with 9 bases identical to TRBD2. Germline V CDR1 and CDR2: MNHNY, SVGAGI (reference sequence). Trimming took 8 bases from V and 7 from J; bases not matched to a gene: 12. The CDR3 length is 15 residues. CDR3 in DNA: TGTGCCAGCGCCGAATTAGCGGGAGTTCTGAATGAGCAGTTCTTC. This translates into CASAELAGVLNEQFF.

This clone appeared once. The chain recombines TRBV7-2 with TRBJ1-2, with a possible D match to TRBD1 (5 bases). Germline values: CDR1 SGHTA, CDR2 FQGNSA. This CDR3 region has 16 residues. The V and J ends lost 1 base and 0 bases respectively, with 12 bases between them. In DNA form, the CDR3 reads TGTGCCAGCAGCTTAGGGGGCAGTTGGTCTAACTATGGCTACACCTTC. This encodes CASSLGGSWSNYGYTF.

The chain recombines TRBV18 with TRBJ2-1, with 11 bases aligning to TRBD2. Germline CDR1 is KGHSH and CDR2 is LQKENI. The CDR3 length is 18 residues. J lost 5 bases, V lost 3 bases, and 12 bases had no gene match. The CDR3 sequence is CASSPLPAGTSGHNEQFF. The CDR3 DNA reads TGTGCCAGCTCACCCCTACCGGCCGGGACTAGCGGACACAATGAGCAGTTCTTC.

This clone showed up just once. The rearrangement uses TRBV18 and TRBJ2-7, with 7 bases aligning to TRBD1. The junction had 12 bases not matched to a gene; V was cut back by 6 bases and J by 4 bases. Germline V gene data show CDR1 as KGHSH and CDR2 as LQKENI. The CDR3 length is 15 residues. CDR3 protein: CASSTKDRTFYEQYF. The CDR3 DNA sequence: TGTGCCAGCTCTACTAAGGACAGGACCTTTTACGAGCAGTACTTC.

This chain uses TRBV3-1 (or the pseudogene TRBV3-2) with TRBJ1-1; D is perhaps TRBD1 (6 bases). The CDR3 is 14 amino acids. Trimming stripped 2 bases from V and 10 bases from J, with 17 bases between. Germline V gene data show CDR1 as LGHDT and CDR2 as YNNKEL (reference sequence). The chain's CDR3 is CASSQSVDRQVAFF. The CDR3 DNA follows: TGTGCCAGCAGCCAATCTGTCGACCGACAGGTAGCTTTCTTT.

V and J are TRBV5-8 and TRBJ1-2, with a possible D match to TRBD1 (6 bases). This CDR3 is built from 14 residues. In germline, CDR1 is SGHTS, CDR2 YDEGEE. V was cut by 1 base and J by 3 bases, with 10 bases left in between. The DNA of the CDR3 is TGTGCCAGCAGCTTGTGGCAGGGGTACTATGGCTACACCTTC. Amino acids: CASSLWQGYYGYTF.

The J gene is TRBJ1-5, the V gene TRBV30, with 8 bases identical to TRBD1. Germline V gene sequence: CDR1 GTSNPN, CDR2 SVGIG (reference sequence). This CDR3 region has 13 residues. V was clipped by 1 base and J by 7 bases; unmatched bases: 3. CDR3 DNA: TGTGCCTGGAGTGCCGGGACAGGACAGCCCCAGCATTTT. Amino acids: CAWSAGTGQPQHF.

V gene TRBV18 combines with J gene TRBJ2-3, with D perhaps TRBD2 (6 bases). The V end lost 2 bases, the J end lost 5 bases, and 20 bases lay between the germline ends. The CDR3 runs to 17 residues. CDR1 and CDR2 from the germline V gene are KGHSH and LQKENI. CDR3 loop: CASSPGGFGGARDTQYF. CDR3 sequence (DNA): TGTGCCAGCTCACCAGGGGGTTTTGGCGGGGCCAGAGATACGCAGTATTTT. The variable domain in full, completed from reference TRBV18 and TRBJ2-3, reads NAGVMQNPRHLVRRRGQEARLRCSPMKGHSHVYWYRQLPEEGLKFMVYLQKENIIDESGMPKERFSAEFPKEGPSILRIQQVVRGDSAAYFCASSPGGFGGARDTQYFGPGTRLTVL.

This clone was recorded at least ten times. The chain joins TRBV24-1 to TRBJ2-3; 7 positions agree with TRBD2. Germline V gene data show CDR1 as KGHDR and CDR2 as SFDVKD. V gave up 3 bases and J gave up 7 bases; unmatched junction bases: 6. The CDR3 has 14 amino acids. For the CDR3, the DNA is TGTGCCACCAGTGATCAGCGGGATGACCATACGCAGTATTTT. Amino acid sequence: CATSDQRDDHTQYF.

Only a few counts were recorded for this clone. The chain is built from TRBV4-3 and TRBJ1-2; 10 nucleotides line up with TRBD1. This CDR3 spans 15 amino acids. Trimming at V came to 4 bases and at J to 5 bases, leaving 7 bases not matched to a gene. CDR1 is LGHNA, CDR2 YSLEER, per germline. CDR3 residues: CASSRDRGLGYGYTF. CDR3 bases: TGCGCCAGCAGCCGGGACAGGGGCTTAGGGTATGGCTACACCTTC.

The chain links TRBV5-4 to TRBJ2-1, with unresolved D. Germline V lookup: CDR1 SGHNT, CDR2 YYREEE (reference sequence). The CDR3 contains 15 residues. V was shortened by 0 bases and J by 0 bases, with 7 bases between the two germline ends. The CDR3 DNA follows: TGTGCCAGCAGCTTGGATCGAGGCTCCTACAATGAGCAGTTCTTC. Its translation is CASSLDRGSYNEQFF.